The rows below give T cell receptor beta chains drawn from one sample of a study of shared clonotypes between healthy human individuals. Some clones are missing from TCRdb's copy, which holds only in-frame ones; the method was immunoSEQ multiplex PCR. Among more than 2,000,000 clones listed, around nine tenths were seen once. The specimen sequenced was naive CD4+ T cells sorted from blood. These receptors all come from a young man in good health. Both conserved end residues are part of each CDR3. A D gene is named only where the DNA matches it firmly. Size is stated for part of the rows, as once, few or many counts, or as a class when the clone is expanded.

cdr3_aa: CAIGQGSTFYPGNTIYF
cdr3_nt: TGTGCCATTGGACAGGGATCAACCTTTTACCCTGGAAACACCATATATTTT
v_call: TRBV10-3
clone_size: .
j_call: TRBJ1-3
d_call: TRBD1

cdr3_aa: CAISPESYNSPLHF
cdr3_nt: TGTGCCATCAGTCCGGAATCCTATAATTCACCCCTCCACTTT
v_call: TRBV10-3
clone_size: .
j_call: TRBJ1-6
d_call: .

cdr3_aa: CASSSAPPLSGANVLTF
cdr3_nt: TGTGCCAGCAGTTCCGCTCCCCCCCTCTCTGGGGCCAACGTCCTGACTTTC
v_call: TRBV28
clone_size: .
j_call: TRBJ2-6
d_call: .

cdr3_aa: CSVESDNTGELFF
cdr3_nt: TGCAGCGTTGAATCTGATAACACCGGGGAGCTGTTTTTT
v_call: TRBV29-1
clone_size: .
j_call: TRBJ2-2
d_call: .

cdr3_aa: CASSSSGGSSYGYTF
cdr3_nt: TGTGCCAGCAGCTCATCAGGGGGTAGTAGCTATGGCTACACCTTC
v_call: TRBV7-9
clone_size: once
j_call: TRBJ1-2
d_call: TRBD1

cdr3_aa: CAVALGGGPYSNQPQHF
cdr3_nt: TGTGCCGTGGCCCTGGGTGGGGGGCCGTATAGCAATCAGCCCCAGCATTTT
v_call: TRBV30
clone_size: once
j_call: TRBJ1-5
d_call: .

cdr3_aa: CASSLTTGVGEQYF
cdr3_nt: TGTGCCAGCAGCTTGACGACAGGGGTGGGGGAGCAGTACTTC
v_call: TRBV5-4
clone_size: .
j_call: TRBJ2-7
d_call: TRBD1

cdr3_aa: CASSLGTDLLQPQHF
cdr3_nt: TGTGCCAGCAGCTTAGGGACAGACCTTCTTCAGCCCCAGCATTTT
v_call: TRBV7-8
clone_size: .
j_call: TRBJ1-5
d_call: .

cdr3_aa: CSVGLDRGGEQYF
cdr3_nt: TGCAGCGTAGGACTGGACAGGGGAGGCGAGCAGTACTTC
v_call: TRBV29-1
clone_size: .
j_call: TRBJ2-7
d_call: TRBD1

cdr3_aa: CASSEDPGAKNIQYF
cdr3_nt: TGTGCCAGCAGTGAAGATCCGGGAGCCAAAAACATTCAGTACTTC
v_call: TRBV6-1
clone_size: .
j_call: TRBJ2-4
d_call: .

cdr3_aa: CASSLGGPGLAYEQYF
cdr3_nt: TGTGCCAGCAGCTTAGGAGGGCCAGGACTTGCTTACGAGCAGTACTTC
v_call: TRBV7-2
clone_size: .
j_call: TRBJ2-7
d_call: .

cdr3_aa: CASSSARTAFF
cdr3_nt: TGTGCCAGCAGTTCTGCAAGAACAGCTTTCTTT
v_call: TRBV28
clone_size: .
j_call: TRBJ1-1
d_call: .

cdr3_aa: CASSLDAAGVNTEAFF
cdr3_nt: TGCGCCAGCAGCTTGGATGCGGCGGGGGTGAACACTGAAGCTTTCTTT
v_call: TRBV5-1
clone_size: .
j_call: TRBJ1-1
d_call: .

cdr3_aa: CASSQGAGVGAHEQFF
cdr3_nt: TGTGCCAGCAGCCAAGGGGCGGGAGTGGGGGCCCATGAGCAGTTCTTC
v_call: TRBV7-2
clone_size: .
j_call: TRBJ2-1
d_call: .

cdr3_aa: CASSYSIGTAEAFF
cdr3_nt: TGTGCCAGCAGTTACTCGATCGGGACAGCTGAAGCTTTCTTT
v_call: TRBV6-5
clone_size: .
j_call: TRBJ1-1
d_call: TRBD1

cdr3_aa: CASTLGQVPEAFF
cdr3_nt: TGTGCCAGCACTTTGGGACAGGTCCCTGAAGCTTTCTTT
v_call: TRBV2
clone_size: .
j_call: TRBJ1-1
d_call: TRBD1

cdr3_aa: CASSPPGASGEKLFF
cdr3_nt: TGTGCCAGCTCACCACCGGGGGCAAGTGGGGAAAAACTGTTTTTT
v_call: TRBV18
clone_size: .
j_call: TRBJ1-4
d_call: .

cdr3_aa: CSVGVGYNEQFF
cdr3_nt: TGCAGCGTTGGGGTGGGGTACAATGAGCAGTTCTTC
v_call: TRBV29-1
clone_size: .
j_call: TRBJ2-1
d_call: .

cdr3_aa: CASSVALAGYNEQFF
cdr3_nt: TGTGCCAGCAGCGTAGCTCTAGCGGGTTACAATGAGCAGTTCTTC
v_call: TRBV9
clone_size: .
j_call: TRBJ2-1
d_call: TRBD2

cdr3_aa: CASSLDRLVVGELFF
cdr3_nt: TGTGCCAGCAGCTTAGATCGCCTAGTGGTCGGGGAGCTGTTTTTT
v_call: TRBV11-2
clone_size: .
j_call: TRBJ2-2
d_call: .

cdr3_aa: CASSISTGSPSQYF
cdr3_nt: TGTGCCAGTAGTATATCCACAGGGAGTCCCTCGCAGTACTTC
v_call: TRBV19
clone_size: .
j_call: TRBJ2-7
d_call: .

cdr3_aa: CASGHGLAYTDTQYF
cdr3_nt: TGTGCCAGCGGGCACGGACTAGCCTACACAGATACGCAGTATTTT
v_call: TRBV9
clone_size: .
j_call: TRBJ2-3
d_call: TRBD2

cdr3_aa: CASSLLGETGRETQYF
cdr3_nt: TGTGCCAGCAGCCTCCTAGGGGAGACAGGGAGGGAGACCCAGTACTTC
v_call: TRBV9
clone_size: .
j_call: TRBJ2-5
d_call: .

cdr3_aa: CASSLAHRNTEAFF
cdr3_nt: TGCGCCAGCAGCTTAGCCCATCGGAACACTGAAGCTTTCTTT
v_call: TRBV5-1
clone_size: .
j_call: TRBJ1-1
d_call: .

cdr3_aa: CAISDTGTSGAAGEQFF
cdr3_nt: TGTGCCATCAGTGATACCGGGACTAGCGGGGCGGCCGGCGAGCAGTTCTTC
v_call: TRBV10-3
clone_size: .
j_call: TRBJ2-1
d_call: TRBD2

cdr3_aa: CASSKRDSEQYF
cdr3_nt: TGTGCCAGTAGTAAACGGGACAGTGAGCAGTACTTC
v_call: TRBV19
clone_size: .
j_call: TRBJ2-7
d_call: TRBD1

cdr3_aa: CASSLGTGSEKLFF
cdr3_nt: TGTGCCAGCAGCTTAGGGACAGGGAGTGAAAAACTGTTTTTT
v_call: TRBV7-9
clone_size: .
j_call: TRBJ1-4
d_call: TRBD1

cdr3_aa: CASSPPGQLPLHF
cdr3_nt: TGTGCCAGCAGTCCGCCAGGCCAGCTTCCCCTCCACTTT
v_call: TRBV6-1
clone_size: .
j_call: TRBJ1-6
d_call: .

cdr3_aa: CASSQLNTEAFF
cdr3_nt: TGTGCCAGCAGCCAGTTGAACACTGAAGCTTTCTTT
v_call: TRBV7-2
clone_size: .
j_call: TRBJ1-1
d_call: .

cdr3_aa: CASSYRVGQGSHSPLHF
cdr3_nt: TGTGCCAGCAGCTATCGCGTTGGACAGGGGAGTCATTCACCCCTCCACTTT
v_call: TRBV7-4
clone_size: .
j_call: TRBJ1-6
d_call: TRBD1

cdr3_aa: CASSLEHAGETQYF
cdr3_nt: TGTGCCAGCAGCTTGGAACATGCGGGAGAGACCCAGTACTTC
v_call: TRBV7-9
clone_size: .
j_call: TRBJ2-5
d_call: .

cdr3_aa: CAWSVKGTNEKLFF
cdr3_nt: TGTGCCTGGAGTGTTAAAGGGACTAATGAAAAACTGTTTTTT
v_call: TRBV30
clone_size: once
j_call: TRBJ1-4
d_call: .

cdr3_aa: CASSKSGTGAYEQYF
cdr3_nt: TGTGCCAGCAGCAAATCCGGGACAGGGGCCTACGAGCAGTACTTC
v_call: TRBV5-4
clone_size: .
j_call: TRBJ2-7
d_call: TRBD1

cdr3_aa: CASNRDRGSGELFF
cdr3_nt: TGCGCCAGCAACAGGGACAGGGGGTCCGGGGAGCTGTTTTTT
v_call: TRBV5-1
clone_size: .
j_call: TRBJ2-2
d_call: TRBD1

cdr3_aa: CASSLYGTGGEYF
cdr3_nt: TGTGCCAGCAGCTTGTATGGGACAGGGGGCGAGTACTTC
v_call: TRBV5-6
clone_size: .
j_call: TRBJ2-7
d_call: TRBD1

cdr3_aa: CASSLGGGMATNEKLFF
cdr3_nt: TGCGCCAGCAGCTTGGGAGGGGGCATGGCAACTAATGAAAAACTGTTTTTT
v_call: TRBV5-1
clone_size: .
j_call: TRBJ1-4
d_call: TRBD1

cdr3_aa: CASSHAGQKVEKLFF
cdr3_nt: TGTGCCAGCAGCCATGCGGGACAAAAGGTTGAAAAACTGTTTTTT
v_call: TRBV4-2
clone_size: .
j_call: TRBJ1-4
d_call: .

cdr3_aa: CASSLPGIGNTIYF
cdr3_nt: TGTGCCAGCAGTCTTCCAGGGATTGGAAACACCATATATTTT
v_call: TRBV6-6
clone_size: .
j_call: TRBJ1-3
d_call: .

cdr3_aa: CASSFQGTDTQYF
cdr3_nt: TGTGCCAGCAGTTTTCAGGGAACAGATACGCAGTATTTT
v_call: TRBV27
clone_size: .
j_call: TRBJ2-3
d_call: .

cdr3_aa: CASSLRPDRSSYNSPLHF
cdr3_nt: TGTGCCAGCAGTTTAAGGCCTGACAGAAGCTCCTATAATTCACCCCTCCACTTT
v_call: TRBV27
clone_size: .
j_call: TRBJ1-6
d_call: .

cdr3_aa: CASSEGRTQYF
cdr3_nt: TGTGCCAGCAGCGAGGGGAGGACCCAGTACTTC
v_call: TRBV9
clone_size: .
j_call: TRBJ2-5
d_call: .

cdr3_aa: CAISQAGGETQYF
cdr3_nt: TGTGCCATCAGTCAGGCTGGCGGGGAGACCCAGTACTTC
v_call: TRBV10-3
clone_size: .
j_call: TRBJ2-5
d_call: .